This T cell receptor beta chain was captured by sequencing in a study of early T cells in non-severe SARS-CoV-2 infection. About the research overall: Investigators sequenced bulk RNA drawn from unsorted whole blood, and chains remained unpaired.

The CDR3 extends over 15 amino acids. Germline CDR1 is SGHNT and CDR2 is YYREEE (reference sequence). V lost 4 bases to trimming and J lost 8 bases; unmatched junction nucleotides: 8. TCRdb re-called the 5' RACE reads through MiXCR, storing one row per CDR3 protein. The sample consists of about 33,000 distinct CDR3 sequences, about 6% of them appearing once. The origin of this receptor is an adult who was a healthcare worker with PCR-confirmed SARS-CoV-2 infection or an uninfected control (not recorded which). Input material: whole blood. V usage is TRBV5-4 and J usage is TRBJ2-6; 8 bases fit TRBD1. CDR3 region: CASSLGQGPSNVLTF. CDR3 DNA sequence: TGTGCCAGCAGCCTTGGACAGGGCCCGTCCAACGTCCTGACTTTC.